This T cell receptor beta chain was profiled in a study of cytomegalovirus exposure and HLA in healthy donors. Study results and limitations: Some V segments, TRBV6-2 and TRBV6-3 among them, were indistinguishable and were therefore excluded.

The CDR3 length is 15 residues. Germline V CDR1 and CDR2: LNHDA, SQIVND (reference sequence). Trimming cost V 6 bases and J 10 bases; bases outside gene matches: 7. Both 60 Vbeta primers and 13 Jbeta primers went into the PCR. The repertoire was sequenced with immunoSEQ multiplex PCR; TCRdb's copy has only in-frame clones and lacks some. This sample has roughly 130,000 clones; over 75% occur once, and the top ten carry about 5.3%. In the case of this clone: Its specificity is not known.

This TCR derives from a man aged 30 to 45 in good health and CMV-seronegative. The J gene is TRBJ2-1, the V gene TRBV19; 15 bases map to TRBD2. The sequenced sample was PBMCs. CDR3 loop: CASSPGLAGGREQFF. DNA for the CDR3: TGTGCCAGTAGCCCGGGACTAGCGGGGGGAAGGGAGCAGTTCTTC.